This T cell receptor beta chain was found in a study of blood T cell repertoires in COVID-19 (dated by TCRdb to between 2020 and 2021). About the study as a whole: Samples from collaborators originated in the United States, Italy and Spain and spanned both the acute and convalescent phases of COVID-19. The repertoires were released in a freely available public database intended as a resource for research on the immune response to SARS-CoV-2. The samples were drawn from two sources: the first 160 participants of the ongoing ImmuneRACE study, and fewer than 1,500 subjects contributed by 6 global collaborators. Where available, HLA class I and class II types were obtained from metadata supplied by the sample provider rather than from assay-based typing. The sample metadata nearly always contained a de-identified subject ID, COVID-19 status, age in years and sex. The material from the prospective study consisted of cDNA or gDNA derived from T cells, B-cell-depleted T cells, or PBMCs. Subjects who had been exposed to COVID-19, were actively infected with it, or had recovered from it provided the deeply sampled blood TCRbeta repertoires that made up the dataset.

Study-wide findings and limitations: Clinical and demographic metadata were provided uncurated, with the amount varying by source and participant.

Participants in the prospective study were enrolled through a virtual design, were aged roughly 18 to 90 years, and lived in 20 to 30 United States geographic areas. To assign participants to cohorts, the prospective study relied on clinical history that participants themselves reported in a screening survey and a study questionnaire. Recovered participants in ImmuneRACE Cohort 3 were defined as having two consecutive negative NP/OP PCR tests, clearance from a healthcare professional, or resolution of symptoms. In the prospective study, whole blood, serum and a nasopharyngeal or oropharyngeal swab were collected from each participant by mobile phlebotomists. Additional blood draws and questionnaires over a 2-month period could optionally be provided by prospective study participants. Before DNA extraction, prospective study blood samples were shipped either frozen or at room temperature. V and J are trimmed by 3 bases and 5 bases, and the gene matches miss 15 bases of the junction. Via the germline V gene, CDR1 is SGHTA and CDR2 FQGNSA. The CDR3 holds 18 amino acids from the cysteine to the phenylalanine. Kept here is only the CDR3 DNA, which spans 54 bases and is read in frame from base 1.

Comment on this clone: Its target antigen remains unknown. The input lacks base qualities; no much larger clone sits a single base away.

TCRbeta CDR3 regions were amplified from genomic DNA using the immunoSEQ Assay, a bias-controlled multiplex PCR. Turning to the authors' computational methods: Within the assay, amplification of reference gene primers was used to estimate how many nucleated cells each sample contained. To quantify the absolute abundance of each unique TCRbeta CDR3 rearrangement, sequence reads were collapsed and filtered. Productive Simpson clonality was computed per sample as the square root of Simpson's diversity index over productive rearrangements. TCRdb took this table from immuneACCESS and kept in-frame rearrangements with V and J called. Such tables lack part of the clones; where checked against another copy, unresolved V genes explain under half of the gap, and the rest is unexplained. V and J calls and clone size are as listed in that table; D and trimming were resolved from the DNA. Recorded for this sample are approximately 200,000 clones; around 80% of them occurred a single time. 1.5% to 2% of the sample comes from the top ten.

The chain employs TRBV7-2 and TRBJ2-3; 9 bases in the middle match TRBD2. The clonotype was recovered from a man aged 55-75 years who had recovered from COVID-19. What was sequenced was PBMCs or T cells enriched from blood (not recorded which). Here is the DNA: TGTGCCAGCAGCTTCGGCCTTCCTCCTAGCGGGGTGGGAGATACGCAGTATTTT. This encodes CASSFGLPPSGVGDTQYF.